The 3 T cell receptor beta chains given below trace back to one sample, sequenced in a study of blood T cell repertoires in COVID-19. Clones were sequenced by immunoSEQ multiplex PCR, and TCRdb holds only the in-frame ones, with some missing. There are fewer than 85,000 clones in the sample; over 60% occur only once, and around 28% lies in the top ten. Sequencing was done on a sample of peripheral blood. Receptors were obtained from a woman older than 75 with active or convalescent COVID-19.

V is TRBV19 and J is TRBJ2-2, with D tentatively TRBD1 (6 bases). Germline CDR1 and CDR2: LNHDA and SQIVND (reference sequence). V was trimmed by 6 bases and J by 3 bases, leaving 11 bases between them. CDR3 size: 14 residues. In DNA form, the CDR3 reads TGTGCCAGTAGAGGGGGATCGGACACCGGGGAGCTGTTTTTT. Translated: CASRGGSDTGELFF.

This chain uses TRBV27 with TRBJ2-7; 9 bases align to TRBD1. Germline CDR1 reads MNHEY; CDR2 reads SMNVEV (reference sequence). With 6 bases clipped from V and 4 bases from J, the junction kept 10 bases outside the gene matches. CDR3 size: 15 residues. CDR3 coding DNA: TGTGCCAGCAGGAGGACAGGGGCCGCGCGGTACGAGCAGTACTTC. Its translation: CASRRTGAARYEQYF.

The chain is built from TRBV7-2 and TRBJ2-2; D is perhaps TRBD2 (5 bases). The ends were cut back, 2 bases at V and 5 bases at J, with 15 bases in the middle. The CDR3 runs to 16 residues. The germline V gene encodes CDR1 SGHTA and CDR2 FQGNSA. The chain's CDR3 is CASSLPRVWGTGELFF. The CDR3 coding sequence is TGTGCCAGCAGCTTACCGAGGGTTTGGGGAACCGGGGAGCTGTTTTTT.